The TCR beta chain under discussion was sequenced for a study of OX40 agonist ivuxolimab in advanced cancers. This CDR3 has 14 amino acids. Germline V gene lookup returns CDR1 SGHTA and CDR2 FQGNSA. The ends were cut back, 1 base at V and 5 bases at J, with 9 bases in the middle. Sequencing was performed with immunoSEQ multiplex PCR; in TCRdb, only in-frame clones are kept and a portion is missing. The sample yields about 73,000 clones, around 83% seen once. Individuals having autoimmune disease history or systemic immunosuppression were not enrolled. The investigators sampled blood at baseline, at cycle 4 day 1, and at cycle 7 day 1.

The source material was CD4+ or CD8+ T cells sorted from blood, sampled in a trial of the OX40 agonist ivuxolimab. The receptor was derived from an adult with an advanced solid tumor such as melanoma, head and neck, liver or kidney cancer. The rearrangement uses TRBV7-2 and TRBJ1-5; a possible D gene is TRBD1 (5 bases). The CDR3 is CASSLVWGYQPQHF. Here the CDR3 DNA reads TGTGCCAGCAGCTTAGTCTGGGGGTATCAGCCCCAGCATTTT.